Below, 3 T cell receptor beta chains from the same sample are listed, as sequenced in a study of shared clonotypes between healthy human individuals. Method: immunoSEQ multiplex PCR; TCRdb's copy keeps in-frame clones and lacks some. Of approximately 1,000,000 clones listed, roughly 77% are singletons. Sequenced sample: memory CD4+ T cells from PBMCs. Documented subset: CD45RA-negative fraction. The receptor source for this set is a man between 18 and 29 years old in good health. Some clones in this sample may be carry-over from other donors' samples.

This clone is a singleton in its sample. The chain carries TRBV7-2 and TRBJ1-2; TRBD1 is a possible D gene (6 bases). This CDR3 comprises 15 residues. Trimming cost V 7 bases and J 5 bases, with 20 bases left between them. Germline assignment: CDR1 SGHTA and CDR2 FQGNSA. In DNA form, the CDR3 reads TGTGCCAGCACTAGGGGAACAGGGATCCGGTATGGCTACACCTTC. Residues: CASTRGTGIRYGYTF.

This chain links TRBV6-1 with TRBJ1-1; no definite D call. CDR3 length: 14 residues. The germline gives CDR1 MNHNS, CDR2 SASEGT. Between the trimmed V and J ends, which lost 7 bases and 1 base, there was a span of 13 bases. The CDR3 spells CASTAGRQNTEAFF. Here the CDR3 DNA reads TGTGCCAGCACCGCCGGGCGGCAGAACACTGAAGCTTTCTTT.

Points on this clone: The sample contains more than one DNA sequence encoding this CDR3. CDR3 amino acids: CASSEDRGYTF. In DNA form, the CDR3 reads TGTGCCAGCAGTGAAGACCGTGGCTACACCTTC. J is TRBJ1-2 and V is TRBV6-1; no clear D. This CDR3 contains 11 residues. Trimming removed 1 base from V and 7 bases from J, with 4 bases in between. Germline assignment: CDR1 MNHNS and CDR2 SASEGT.